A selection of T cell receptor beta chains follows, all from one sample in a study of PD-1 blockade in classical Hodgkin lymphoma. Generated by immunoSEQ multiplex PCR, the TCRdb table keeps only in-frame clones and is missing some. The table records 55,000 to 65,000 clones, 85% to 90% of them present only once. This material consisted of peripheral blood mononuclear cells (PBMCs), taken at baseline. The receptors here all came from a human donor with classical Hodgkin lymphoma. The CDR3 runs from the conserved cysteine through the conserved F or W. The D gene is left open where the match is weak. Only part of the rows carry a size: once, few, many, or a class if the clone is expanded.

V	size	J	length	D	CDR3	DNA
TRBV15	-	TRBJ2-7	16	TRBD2	CATSRFPRTSGYEQYF	TGTGCCACCAGCAGATTTCCGCGGACTAGCGGCTACGAGCAGTACTTC
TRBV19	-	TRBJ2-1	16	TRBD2	CASSIPRAGGRDEQFF	TGTGCCAGTAGCATCCCGAGAGCGGGGGGTCGGGATGAGCAGTTCTTC
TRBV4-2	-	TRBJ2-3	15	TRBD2	CASSFASGGTDTQYF	TGTGCCAGCAGCTTTGCTAGCGGGGGCACAGATACGCAGTATTTT
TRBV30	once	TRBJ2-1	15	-	CAWLWGGRRYNEQFF	TGTGCCTGGCTCTGGGGGGGGCGTCGATACAATGAGCAGTTCTTC
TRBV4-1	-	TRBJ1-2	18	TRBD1	CASSQPGQGIAGRYGYTF	TGCGCCAGCAGCCAACCGGGACAGGGGATTGCCGGTCGCTATGGCTACACCTTC
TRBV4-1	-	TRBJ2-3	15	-	CASSQDSGYTDTQYF	TGCGCCAGCAGCCAAGATTCCGGGTACACAGATACGCAGTATTTT
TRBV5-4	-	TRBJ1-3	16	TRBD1	CASSLDAGGTGNTIYF	TGTGCCAGCAGCTTGGACGCAGGGGGAACTGGAAACACCATATATTTT
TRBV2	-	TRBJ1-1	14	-	CASSPEAFDTEAFF	TGTGCCAGCAGTCCGGAGGCTTTCGACACTGAAGCTTTCTTT
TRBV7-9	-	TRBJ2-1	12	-	CASRWEYNEQFF	TGTGCCAGCAGGTGGGAGTACAATGAGCAGTTCTTC
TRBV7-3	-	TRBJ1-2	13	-	CASSLIGGDGYTF	TGTGCCAGCAGCTTAATCGGTGGGGATGGCTACACCTTC
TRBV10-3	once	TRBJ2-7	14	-	CAIREWKFGTEQYF	TGTGCCATCAGGGAGTGGAAGTTTGGAACCGAGCAGTACTTC
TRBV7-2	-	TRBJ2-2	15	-	CASSLLVSYTGELFF	TGTGCCAGCAGCTTACTAGTTTCCTACACCGGGGAGCTGTTTTTT
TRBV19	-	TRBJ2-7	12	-	CASSLPGVEQYF	TGTGCCAGTAGTCTACCAGGGGTCGAGCAGTACTTC
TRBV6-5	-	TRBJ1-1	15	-	CATQSYRYGGTEAFF	TGTGCCACCCAATCGTACCGTTACGGGGGCACTGAAGCTTTCTTT
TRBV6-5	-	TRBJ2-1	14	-	CASSYLGRYNEQFF	TGTGCCAGCAGTTACTTAGGGCGTTACAATGAGCAGTTCTTC
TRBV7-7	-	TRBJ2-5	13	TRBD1	CASSPGGGETQYF	TGTGCTAGCAGCCCAGGGGGCGGAGAGACCCAGTACTTC
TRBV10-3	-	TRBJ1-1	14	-	CAISESSFWTEAFF	TGTGCCATCAGTGAGTCCTCCTTCTGGACTGAAGCTTTCTTT
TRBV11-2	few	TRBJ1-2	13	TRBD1	CASSLDRRGQAHF	TGTGCCAGCAGCTTAGACCGGCGGGGACAGGCCCACTTC
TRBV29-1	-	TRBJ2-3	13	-	CSVREMATDTQYF	TGCAGCGTCCGGGAAATGGCAACAGATACGCAGTATTTT
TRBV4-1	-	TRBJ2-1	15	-	CASSQEGLAYNEQFF	TGCGCCAGCAGCCAAGAGGGGCTAGCCTACAATGAGCAGTTCTTC
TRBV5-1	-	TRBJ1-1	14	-	CASSLGHMNTEAFF	TGCGCCAGCAGCTTAGGCCACATGAACACTGAAGCTTTCTTT
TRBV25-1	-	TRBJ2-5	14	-	CASTEWSGRETQYF	TGTGCCAGCACGGAATGGTCGGGCAGGGAGACCCAGTACTTC
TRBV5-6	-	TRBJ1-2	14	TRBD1	CASSLADRAYGYTF	TGTGCCAGCAGCTTGGCCGACAGGGCCTATGGCTACACCTTC
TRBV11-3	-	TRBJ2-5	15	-	CASSFGSRREETQYF	TGTGCCAGCAGCTTCGGTTCACGGCGTGAAGAGACCCAGTACTTC
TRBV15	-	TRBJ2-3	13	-	CATSPTSTDTQYF	TGTGCCACCAGCCCGACTAGCACAGATACGCAGTATTTT
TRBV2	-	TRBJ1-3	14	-	CASRSGRSGNTIYF	TGTGCCAGCAGGAGCGGCAGGTCTGGAAACACCATATATTTT
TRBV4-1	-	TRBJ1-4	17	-	CASSQEKQRNERTKLFF	TGCGCCAGCAGCCAAGAGAAGCAGAGGAATGAAAGGACTAAACTGTTTTTT
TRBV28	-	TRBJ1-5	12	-	CASSERGQPQHF	TGTGCCAGCAGCGAAAGGGGGCAGCCCCAGCATTTT
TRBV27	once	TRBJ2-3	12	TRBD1	CATQTGPDTQYF	TGTGCCACCCAGACAGGGCCAGATACGCAGTATTTT
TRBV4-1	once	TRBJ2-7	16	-	CASSQTLDSAPYEQYF	TGCGCCAGCAGCCAGACCTTGGACAGCGCGCCCTACGAGCAGTACTTC
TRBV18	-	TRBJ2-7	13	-	CASSPPTGNEQYF	TGTGCCAGCTCACCCCCAACAGGGAACGAGCAGTACTTC
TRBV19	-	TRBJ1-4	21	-	CASSIGGGVAHVFATNEKLFF	TGTGCCAGTAGTATAGGAGGGGGAGTAGCCCACGTCTTTGCAACTAATGAAAAACTGTTTTTT
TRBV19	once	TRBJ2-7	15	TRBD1	CASSIVRGRPEEQYF	TGTGCCAGTAGTATAGTCAGGGGGCGGCCGGAAGAGCAGTACTTC
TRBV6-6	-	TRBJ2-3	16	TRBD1	CASSYSTGGLTDTQYF	TGTGCCAGCAGTTACTCGACAGGGGGCCTCACAGATACGCAGTATTTT
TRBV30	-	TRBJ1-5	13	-	CAWGMGKDQPQHF	TGTGCCTGGGGAATGGGGAAAGATCAGCCCCAGCATTTT
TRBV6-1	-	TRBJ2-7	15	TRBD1	CASSGADRISYEQYF	TGTGCCAGCAGTGGTGCGGACAGGATCTCCTACGAGCAGTACTTC
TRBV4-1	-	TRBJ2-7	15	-	CASSQEFQPYGEQYF	TGCGCCAGCAGCCAAGAATTCCAACCCTACGGCGAGCAGTACTTC
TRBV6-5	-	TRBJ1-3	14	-	CASRPWVAGNTIYF	TGTGCCAGCAGGCCGTGGGTAGCTGGAAACACCATATATTTT
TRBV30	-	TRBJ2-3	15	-	CAWTGGAGITDTQYF	TGTGCCTGGACTGGGGGAGCAGGGATCACAGATACGCAGTATTTT
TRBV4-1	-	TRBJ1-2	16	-	CASSQDYSLPVYGYTF	TGCGCCAGCAGCCAAGATTACAGCTTACCCGTCTATGGCTACACCTTC
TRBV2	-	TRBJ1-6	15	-	CASSEESSYNSPLHF	TGTGCCAGTTCCGAGGAGAGCTCCTATAATTCACCCCTCCACTTT
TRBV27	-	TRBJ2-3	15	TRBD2	CASNLAGGWTDTQYF	TGTGCCAGCAATCTAGCGGGGGGCTGGACAGATACGCAGTATTTT
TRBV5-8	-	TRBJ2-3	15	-	CASSLFKGHTDTQYF	TGTGCCAGCAGCTTGTTCAAGGGACACACAGATACGCAGTATTTT
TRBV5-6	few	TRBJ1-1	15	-	CASSRRGPLWTEAFF	TGTGCCAGCAGCCGTAGGGGTCCCCTGTGGACTGAAGCTTTCTTT
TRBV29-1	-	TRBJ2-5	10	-	CSVEDRVKHF	TGCAGCGTTGAAGATCGGGTGAAACACTTC
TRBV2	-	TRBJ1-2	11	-	CASSAPYGYTF	TGTGCCAGCAGTGCCCCCTATGGCTACACCTTC
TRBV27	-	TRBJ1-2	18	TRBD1	CASKFGVGGGAGVDGYTF	TGTGCCAGCAAATTCGGGGTGGGAGGGGGCGCTGGGGTTGATGGCTACACCTTC
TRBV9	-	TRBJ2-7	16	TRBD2	CASSVGQRGSPYEQYF	TGTGCCAGCAGCGTAGGACAGCGGGGGTCCCCCTACGAGCAGTACTTC
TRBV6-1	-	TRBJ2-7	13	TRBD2	CASRREGFYEQYF	TGTGCCAGCAGGCGGGAGGGTTTCTACGAGCAGTACTTC
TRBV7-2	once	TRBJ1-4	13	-	CASRRGGNEKLFF	TGTGCCAGCAGAAGGGGTGGTAATGAAAAACTGTTTTTT
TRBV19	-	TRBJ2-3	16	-	CASSIGPGLGTDTQYF	TGTGCCAGTAGTATAGGCCCAGGCCTCGGCACAGATACGCAGTATTTT
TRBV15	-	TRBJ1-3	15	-	CATSREQISGNTIYF	TGTGCCACCAGCAGAGAACAGATCTCTGGAAACACCATATATTTT
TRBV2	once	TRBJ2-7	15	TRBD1	CASSTPGQVLREQYF	TGTGCCAGCAGTACCCCGGGACAGGTCCTACGAGAGCAGTACTTC
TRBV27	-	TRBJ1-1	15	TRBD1	CASSPLQGARTEAFF	TGTGCCAGCAGTCCACTACAGGGGGCGAGGACTGAAGCTTTCTTT